The 32 T cell receptor beta chains below were found in one sample sequenced in a study of cytomegalovirus exposure and HLA in healthy donors. 60 Vbeta and 13 Jbeta primers were used in PCR. Using immunoSEQ multiplex PCR, the repertoire was profiled, and TCRdb retains in-frame clones only, with some absent. The table has about 160,000 clones, 80% seen once. The sample consisted of PBMCs. The receptor set was obtained from a woman aged 50 to 60 in good health and CMV-seronegative.

V gene TRBV5-6 combines with J gene TRBJ2-5; 11 bases agree with TRBD2. The germline V gene encodes CDR1 SGHDT and CDR2 YYEEEE. The CDR3 loop spans 17 amino acids. V shed 5 bases, J shed 1 base, and the junction held 10 bases outside the gene matches. CDR3 in DNA: TGTGCCAGCAGATATCCGAAACTAGCGGGGGCCCAAGAGACCCAGTACTTC. This gives the protein CASRYPKLAGAQETQYF.

This chain links TRBV27 with TRBJ2-7; 8 bases agree with TRBD2. Germline assignment: CDR1 MNHEY and CDR2 SMNVEV (reference sequence). J was trimmed by 1 base and V by 2 bases; bases with no gene match: 10. CDR3 size: 17 residues. CDR3 DNA: TGTGCCAGCAGTTTAGGGGGTAGCGGGACCCTATCCTACGAGCAGTACTTC. Its protein is CASSLGGSGTLSYEQYF.

This chain uses TRBV6-1 with TRBJ2-5; D gene unclear. The CDR3 totals 12 residues. Between the trimmed V and J ends, which lost 4 bases and 5 bases, there was a span of 8 bases. Germline CDR1 MNHNS, CDR2 SASEGT. The CDR3 here is CASSGSRETQYF. DNA for the CDR3: TGTGCCAGCAGTGGGTCCCGGGAGACCCAGTACTTC.

The rearrangement uses TRBV7-2 and TRBJ1-1; D may be TRBD1 (6 bases). Germline V gene data show CDR1 as SGHTA and CDR2 as FQGNSA. This CDR3 is 15 amino acids long. V was cut by 1 base and J by 4 bases, with 13 bases left in between. CDR3 residues: CASSLVAGAGTEAFF. CDR3 in DNA: TGTGCCAGCAGCTTAGTGGCAGGGGCAGGCACTGAAGCTTTCTTT.

This rearrangement joins TRBV7-9 to TRBJ2-7; TRBD1 aligns across 7 bases. This CDR3 spans 13 amino acids. The trim removed 3 bases at V and 3 bases at J, leaving 2 bases unmatched. Germline-derived CDR1 and CDR2 are SEHNR and FQNEAQ (reference sequence). CDR3 sequence (DNA): TGTGCCAGCAGCTTCAGACAGGGCTACGAGCAGTACTTC. Amino acids: CASSFRQGYEQYF.

This chain joins TRBV7-2 and TRBJ2-1, with TRBD2 identical over 12 bases. The CDR3 is made up of 16 amino acids. Germline values: CDR1 SGHTA, CDR2 FQGNSA. V shed 3 bases, J shed 6 bases, and the junction held 6 bases outside the gene matches. DNA for the CDR3: TGTGCCAGCAGCTTCCCTAGCGGGAGGGGGGGCAATGAGCAGTTCTTC. Translated: CASSFPSGRGGNEQFF.

The V gene is TRBV28, the J gene TRBJ2-4; perhaps TRBD1 as D (6 bases). The germline gives CDR1 MDHEN, CDR2 SYDVKM. The V gene lost 10 bases and the J gene lost 3 bases, with 19 bases spanning the gap. This CDR3 spans 15 amino acids. The CDR3 coding sequence is TGTGCCACCATACAAACGGGACATGTCAAAAACATTCAGTACTTC. Its translation is CATIQTGHVKNIQYF.

This rearrangement joins TRBV18 to TRBJ2-7, with D perhaps matching TRBD2 (6 bases). Germline CDR1 and CDR2: KGHSH and LQKENI. CDR3 length: 13 residues. Trimming pared 2 bases from V and 7 bases from J, leaving 12 bases between. The chain's CDR3 is CASSPGGPREQYF. The CDR3 region has the DNA TGTGCCAGCTCACCAGGAGGGCCTCGGGAGCAGTACTTC.

The J gene is TRBJ1-1, the V gene TRBV11-2, with 7 nucleotides matching TRBD1. The germline V gene has CDR1 SGHAT and CDR2 FQNNGV. The trim removed 5 bases at V and 3 bases at J, leaving 6 bases unmatched. The CDR3 sequence is 14 residues long. CDR3 amino acids: CASSPRGQHTEAFF. CDR3 nucleotides: TGTGCCAGCAGCCCGCGGGGACAGCACACTGAAGCTTTCTTT.

The chain joins TRBV7-8 to TRBJ2-7; TRBD2 agrees at 10 bases. Germline V gene data show CDR1 as SGHVS and CDR2 as FQNEAQ. The CDR3 sequence is 14 residues long. With V trimmed by 6 bases and J by 3 bases, 5 bases remained unmatched. The CDR3 DNA sequence: TGTGCCAGCAGTCGCCGACTAGCGGGCTACGAGCAGTACTTC. This sequence encodes CASSRRLAGYEQYF.

This clone appeared once. The V gene is TRBV9, the J gene TRBJ2-2; tentative D call: TRBD2 (6 bases). The germline V gene encodes CDR1 SGDLS and CDR2 YYNGEE. This CDR3 has 15 residues. V lost 0 bases to trimming and J lost 6 bases, with 12 bases between them. Here the CDR3 reads CASSVVKGGAGELFF. The CDR3 DNA reads TGTGCCAGCAGCGTAGTTAAGGGCGGGGCCGGGGAGCTGTTTTTT. Supplemented by reference TRBV9 and TRBJ2-2, the full variable domain reads DSGVTQTPKHLITATGQRVTLRCSPRSGDLSVYWYQQSLDQGLQFLIQYYNGEERAKGNILERFSAQQFPDLHSELNLSSLELGDSALYFCASSVVKGGAGELFFGEGSRLTVL.

The chain employs TRBV4-2 and TRBJ2-1; 10 nucleotides align to TRBD2. Germline assignment: CDR1 LGHNA and CDR2 YNFKEQ. The CDR3 consists of 19 residues. V was pared by 1 base and J by 8 bases, with 17 bases of the junction left unmatched. CDR3 in amino acids: CASSQVFSRGSGGLDEQFF. CDR3 coding DNA: TGTGCCAGCAGCCAAGTGTTTTCCCGTGGTAGCGGGGGGTTGGATGAGCAGTTCTTC.

The chain combines TRBV18 with TRBJ2-5; D is unclear. CDR1 and CDR2 (germline): KGHSH, LQKENI. Between the trimmed V and J ends, which lost 1 base and 2 bases, there was a span of 8 bases. This CDR3 is built from 14 residues. Here the CDR3 reads CASSPLTAQETQYF. CDR3 DNA sequence: TGTGCCAGCTCACCACTTACAGCTCAAGAGACCCAGTACTTC.

This rearrangement joins TRBV19 to TRBJ2-3; 13 nucleotides align to TRBD2. CDR1 is LNHDA and CDR2 is SQIVND in the germline V gene (reference sequence). The CDR3 contains 16 residues. Unmatched junction bases numbered 10, after V lost 8 bases and J lost 5 bases. The CDR3 DNA is TGTGCCAGTTGCCCCGGACTAGCGGGAGATATAGATACGCAGTATTTT. It codes for CASCPGLAGDIDTQYF.

The V gene is TRBV6-5, the J gene TRBJ2-2; weak D call: TRBD2 (5 bases). Trimming removed 6 bases from V and 0 bases from J, with 11 bases in between. The CDR3 totals 15 residues. Germline V gene data show CDR1 as MNHEY and CDR2 as SVGAGI. The CDR3 nucleotides read TGTGCCAGCAGCCACCTAGCCCCGAACACCGGGGAGCTGTTTTTT. It translates to CASSHLAPNTGELFF.

This chain uses TRBV28 with TRBJ1-4, with D perhaps TRBD1 (6 bases). The CDR3 has 14 amino acids. Looked up from germline, CDR1 is MDHEN and CDR2 is SYDVKM. The V gene lost 0 bases and the J gene lost 7 bases, with 9 bases spanning the gap. CDR3 loop: CASSLWGASEKLFF. In DNA, the CDR3 is TGTGCCAGCAGTTTATGGGGGGCAAGTGAAAAACTGTTTTTT.

Of note for this clone: Other DNA variants within this sample encode the same CDR3. The chain has TRBV27 and TRBJ1-1; a possible D gene is TRBD1 (5 bases). Germline CDR1 MNHEY, CDR2 SMNVEV (reference sequence). Trimming removed 3 bases at V and 5 bases at J, with 10 bases between. This CDR3 region has 13 residues. DNA for the CDR3: TGTGCCAGCAGTTTTTCTGGGGGGACTGAAGCTTTCTTT. Protein: CASSFSGGTEAFF.

This chain uses TRBV27 with TRBJ1-1; the D is unclear. V dropped 4 bases and J dropped 1 base, with 7 bases sitting between them. This CDR3 is built from 13 residues. Germline values: CDR1 MNHEY, CDR2 SMNVEV (reference sequence). DNA for the CDR3: TGTGCCAGCAGTTCGTCCAGGAACACTGAAGCTTTCTTT. Translated: CASSSSRNTEAFF.

CDR3 in amino acids: CASSQEVLQPQHF. The DNA for the CDR3 is TGTGCCAGCAGCCAAGAGGTTCTTCAGCCCCAGCATTTT. This rearrangement joins TRBV16 to TRBJ1-5; D remains ambiguous. The CDR3 loop spans 13 amino acids. In germline, CDR1 is KGHSY, CDR2 FQNENV. Trimming cost V 2 bases and J 6 bases, with 8 bases left between them.

The chain links TRBV28 to TRBJ2-3; 7 bases are shared with TRBD1. The CDR3 totals 14 residues. J gave up 6 bases and V 5 bases, and 8 bases lay outside the gene matches. Germline assignment: CDR1 MDHEN and CDR2 SYDVKM. The CDR3 DNA reads TGTGCCAGCAGTCCACAGGGGCAAGGGGATACGCAGTATTTT. Translation gives CASSPQGQGDTQYF.

Here the CDR3 reads CASSPGDRGLGELFF. DNA of the CDR3: TGTGCCAGCAGCCCCGGGGACAGGGGGCTCGGGGAGCTGTTTTTT. V gene TRBV7-9 combines with J gene TRBJ2-2; TRBD1 matches 12 bases. CDR1 and CDR2 (germline): SEHNR, FQNEAQ (reference sequence). The CDR3 runs 15 residues. V trimming: 5 bases; J trimming: 7 bases; junction bases outside the gene matches: 5.

The chain joins TRBV7-9 to TRBJ1-2; 8 bases are shared with TRBD1. J was trimmed by 0 bases and V by 2 bases; bases with no gene match: 2. This CDR3 spans 15 amino acids. Looked up from germline, CDR1 is SEHNR and CDR2 is FQNEAQ (reference sequence). CDR3 amino acids: CASSLPQGANYGYTF. The CDR3 coding sequence is TGTGCCAGCAGCTTACCACAGGGGGCTAACTATGGCTACACCTTC.

The V call is TRBV30, the J call TRBJ1-1; D may be TRBD1 (5 bases). CDR1 is GTSNPN and CDR2 is SVGIG in the germline V gene (reference sequence). CDR3 length equals 12 residues. V gave up 3 bases and J gave up 11 bases, with 16 bases separating them. The CDR3 reads CAWSQVGGAAFF. DNA for the CDR3: TGTGCCTGGAGCCAGGTGGGGGGTGCGGCTTTCTTT.

The rearrangement uses TRBV29-1 and TRBJ2-7; a weak D match, TRBD1 (5 bases). Trimming removed 4 bases from V and 2 bases from J, with 12 bases in between. Germline V gene sequence: CDR1 SQVTM, CDR2 ANQGSEA. The CDR3 totals 13 residues. The CDR3 protein is CSVVAGYAYEQYF. In DNA, the CDR3 is TGCAGCGTTGTAGCAGGGTACGCCTACGAGCAGTACTTC.

The V call is TRBV7-9, the J call TRBJ1-1, with D possibly being TRBD1 (6 bases). The CDR3 contains 16 residues. V lost 4 bases, J lost 6 bases, and 21 bases lay in between. Germline CDR1 reads SEHNR; CDR2 reads FQNEAQ (reference sequence). CDR3 in amino acids: CASSSPTGAKGPEAFF. The CDR3 bases are TGTGCCAGCAGCTCGCCGACAGGCGCAAAGGGTCCTGAAGCTTTCTTT.

The rearrangement uses TRBV5-1 and TRBJ2-7; the D gene is possibly TRBD1 (6 bases). Between the trimmed V and J ends, which lost 4 bases and 4 bases, there was a span of 12 bases. The CDR3 is 13 residues long. The germline CDR1 and CDR2 sequences are SGHRS and YFSETQ. Here the CDR3 DNA reads TGCGCCAGCAGCAACGACAGGAATTACGAGCAGTACTTC. Translation gives CASSNDRNYEQYF.

The chain joins TRBV27 to TRBJ1-1, with 8 bases matching TRBD1. This CDR3 has 14 amino acids. Trimming cost V 3 bases and J 4 bases; bases outside gene matches: 4. CDR1 MNHEY and CDR2 SMNVEV come from the germline V gene (reference sequence). For the CDR3, the DNA is TGTGCCAGCAGTTTTACAGGGGGGAGCACTGAAGCTTTCTTT. It yields the protein CASSFTGGSTEAFF.

This clone was counted once. The chain has TRBV28 and TRBJ1-4; D not resolved. This CDR3 contains 12 residues. The germline CDR1 and CDR2 sequences are MDHEN and SYDVKM. V was cut by 6 bases and J by 7 bases, with 9 bases left in between. The DNA of the CDR3 is TGTGCCAGCAGCCCCGGTGGTGAAAAACTGTTTTTT. It specifies CASSPGGEKLFF.

The V gene is TRBV9, the J gene TRBJ1-1; maybe TRBD1 (6 bases). This CDR3 spans 14 amino acids. Germline V CDR1 and CDR2: SGDLS, YYNGEE. With 3 bases removed from V and 3 bases from J, the gap between germline ends came to 12 bases. In DNA, the CDR3 is TGTGCCAGCAGCGGGACGGGGGGCCACACTGAAGCTTTCTTT. As protein: CASSGTGGHTEAFF.

This sequence joins TRBV19 and TRBJ1-1; D is uncertain. V was cut by 3 bases and J by 0 bases, with 11 bases left in between. CDR1 LNHDA and CDR2 SQIVND come from the germline V gene (reference sequence). The CDR3 has 15 residues. For the CDR3, the DNA is TGTGCCAGTAGTATCAGTGCAGAACTGAACACTGAAGCTTTCTTT. Translating gives CASSISAELNTEAFF.

On this clone itself: This sample includes further DNA sequences coding for the same CDR3. V usage is TRBV5-4 and J usage is TRBJ2-5, with 7 bases matching TRBD2. The CDR3 runs 14 residues. Germline V gene data show CDR1 as SGHNT and CDR2 as YYREEE (reference sequence). The V segment lost 0 bases and the J segment 1 base; nucleotides outside the gene matches: 0. DNA for the CDR3: TGTGCCAGCAGCTTGGGGGGGGGCCAAGAGACCCAGTACTTC. This codes for CASSLGGGQETQYF.

This rearrangement joins TRBV9 to TRBJ2-2; tentative D call: TRBD1 (6 bases). This CDR3 comprises 16 residues. Germline assignment: CDR1 SGDLS and CDR2 YYNGEE. The ends were cut back, 1 base at V and 6 bases at J, with 16 bases in the middle. The CDR3 loop is CASSVLPGQTAGELFF. The CDR3 region has the DNA TGTGCCAGCAGCGTACTCCCCGGACAGACGGCCGGGGAGCTGTTTTTT.